The 19 T cell receptor beta chains listed next were all sequenced from one sample in a study of identical twins. TCRdb ran MiXCR on the 5' RACE reads and lists one entry per CDR3 protein. This table has around 1.7 million distinct CDR3 sequences, around 29% appearing once. Sequencing used cord blood. These receptors came from a newborn girl in good health.

In its sample, this clonotype was seen a few times. The chain recombines TRBV20-1 with TRBJ2-7, with D perhaps TRBD1 or TRBD2 (5 bases each). The CDR3 is made up of 13 amino acids. Trimming took off 4 bases at V and 2 bases at J, with 12 bases between the two ends. The germline CDR1 and CDR2 sequences are DFQATT and SNEGSKA (reference sequence). The CDR3 DNA is TGCAGTGCTACGGGACCGGAAACCTACGAGCAGTACTTC. Encoded protein: CSATGPETYEQYF.

There are a few counts of this clonotype. The chain uses TRBV5-1 and TRBJ2-1; TRBD2 agrees at 7 bases. Unmatched junction bases numbered 11, after V lost 0 bases and J lost 8 bases. The germline gives CDR1 SGHRS, CDR2 YFSETQ. The CDR3 runs 16 residues. CDR3 coding DNA: TGCGCCAGCAGCTTGGGAGGACTAGTTGTCGCATATGAGCAGTTCTTC. Amino acids: CASSLGGLVVAYEQFF.

V is TRBV27 and J is TRBJ2-4; a weak D match, TRBD2 (6 bases). The DNA end favors TRBJ2-7, so the J call may be wrong. The V gene's germline CDR1 is MNHEY and CDR2 SMNVEV (reference sequence). The CDR3 runs to 16 residues. The CDR3: CASSLLGGRETYEQYF. For the CDR3, the DNA is TGTGCCAGCAGTTTATTGGGGGGTCGGGAAACCTACGAGCAGTACTTC.

The J gene is TRBJ2-3, the V gene TRBV11-2, with D hard to call. Trimming pared 5 bases from V and 6 bases from J, leaving 12 bases between. This CDR3 region has 13 residues. Germline V lookup: CDR1 SGHAT, CDR2 FQNNGV. This CDR3 is CASSVANLDTQYF. CDR3 DNA sequence: TGTGCCAGCAGCGTAGCTAACTTGGATACGCAGTATTTT.

The V and J genes are TRBV7-9 and TRBJ2-5, with TRBD1 identical over 7 bases. After removal of 2 bases from V and 4 bases from J, the junction contained 7 bases not matched to a gene. This CDR3 has 15 amino acids. The V gene's germline CDR1 is SEHNR and CDR2 FQNEAQ (reference sequence). DNA for the CDR3: TGTGCCAGCAGCTTATTCCTAGGGGGCGCAGAGACCCAGTACTTC. This sequence encodes CASSLFLGGAETQYF.

V and J are TRBV7-2 and TRBJ1-6; D is unresolved. CDR3 size: 14 residues. Trimming removed 5 bases from V and 7 bases from J, with 12 bases in between. From germline, CDR1 is SGHTA and CDR2 FQGNSA. The CDR3 loop reads CASSTRGQNSPLHF. In nucleotides, the CDR3 is TGTGCCAGCAGCACTAGAGGCCAGAATTCACCCCTCCACTTT.

In DNA form, the CDR3 reads TGTGCCACCAGACAGCCCTCTGGGGCCAACGTCCTGACTTTC. It specifies CATRQPSGANVLTF. The chain employs TRBV2 and TRBJ2-6; D is possibly TRBD1 (5 bases). Germline V lookup: CDR1 SNHLY, CDR2 FYNNEI. CDR3 length: 14 residues. V dropped 10 bases and J dropped 0 bases, with 10 bases sitting between them.

In regard to this clonotype: A much more abundant neighbour one base away suggests this may be a read error. The gene calls are TRBV6-5 and TRBJ2-5, with D possibly TRBD2 on 5 matching bases. The better agreement between TRBJ2-7 and the DNA end casts doubt on the J call. This CDR3 region has 13 residues. Germline V lookup: CDR1 MNHEY, CDR2 SVGAGI. The CDR3 reads CASSPSEGREQYF. CDR3 DNA sequence: TGTGCCAGCAGTCCTTCTGAGGGCCGCGAGCAGTACTTC.

This clonotype was observed a handful of times. CDR3 amino acids: CAISEGLSLWINQETQYF. For the CDR3, the DNA is TGTGCCATCAGTGAGGGACTATCTCTATGGATCAACCAAGAGACCCAGTACTTC. The chain recombines TRBV10-3 with TRBJ2-5; D might be TRBD2 (6 bases). CDR1 is ENHRY and CDR2 is SYGVKD in the germline V gene. This CDR3 region has 18 residues. V lost 2 bases to trimming and J lost 0 bases, with 19 bases between them.

The chain links TRBV20-1 to TRBJ1-2; the match to TRBD1 covers 8 bases. From germline, CDR1 is DFQATT and CDR2 SNEGSKA (reference sequence). The ends lost 6 bases at V and 8 bases at J; junction bases unmatched: 17. The CDR3 covers 15 residues. The CDR3 region has the DNA TGCAGTGCCAGTTCCGTAGGACAGGGCGGTGAGGGCTACACCTTC. This sequence encodes CSASSVGQGGEGYTF.

Only a few counts were recorded for this clonotype. The CDR3 protein is CSAPGQGEYSIQYF. The CDR3 nucleotides read TGCAGTGCTCCTGGACAGGGCGAATACTCCATTCAGTACTTC. The rearrangement uses TRBV20-1 and TRBJ2-4; 8 bases align to TRBD1. The CDR3 is 14 amino acids. The trim removed 5 bases at V and 9 bases at J, leaving 12 bases unmatched. In germline, CDR1 is DFQATT, CDR2 SNEGSKA (reference sequence).

A few counts support this clonotype. The gene calls are TRBV2 and TRBJ1-2; possible D gene TRBD1, 5 bases. V lost 3 bases and J 0 bases, leaving 17 bases between the germline ends. Germline V gene data show CDR1 as SNHLY and CDR2 as FYNNEI. The length of the CDR3 is 17 residues. The CDR3 DNA follows: TGTGCCAGCAGTGACATATTGGGGCAGTATACTAACTATGGCTACACCTTC. Protein: CASSDILGQYTNYGYTF.

The gene calls are TRBV6-5 and TRBJ1-2, with TRBD1 as a possible D gene (5 bases). The V gene lost 7 bases and the J gene lost 7 bases, with 19 bases spanning the gap. There are 14 residues in the CDR3. Germline assignment: CDR1 MNHEY and CDR2 SVGAGI. Here the CDR3 DNA reads TGTGCCAGCACGTCTCGGGGGGAGGGCTGTGGCTACACCTTC. Encoded protein: CASTSRGEGCGYTF.

Remarks on this clonotype: A much bigger clone sits one base away, suggesting this may be a read error. The chain is built from TRBV20-1 and TRBJ2-5; maybe TRBD2 (6 bases). CDR3 size: 13 residues. Germline V gives CDR1 DFQATT, CDR2 SNEGSKA (reference sequence). The CDR3 loop reads CSARVGSQEAQYF. CDR3 coding DNA: TGCAGTGCTAGAGTCGGGAGCCAAGAGGCCCAGTACTTC.

This chain joins TRBV14 and TRBJ2-2; no definite D call. CDR1 and CDR2 (germline): SGHDN, FVKESK. The V gene lost 2 bases and the J gene lost 9 bases, with 4 bases spanning the gap. CDR3 length: 11 residues. The CDR3 DNA sequence: TGTGCCAGCAGCCAACTTCGGGAGCTGTTTTTT. This encodes CASSQLRELFF.

This clonotype was seen more than once but under ten times. The chain employs TRBV5-1 and TRBJ1-2; 10 bases line up with TRBD1. J was trimmed by 4 bases and V by 4 bases; bases with no gene match: 7. This CDR3 region has 15 residues. Germline CDR1 SGHRS, CDR2 YFSETQ. Written as DNA, the CDR3 is TGCGCCAGCAGCCCCTCGACAGGGGGCGGCTATGGCTACACCTTC. Amino acids: CASSPSTGGGYGYTF.

In this sample, this clonotype turned up a few times. V is TRBV6-6 and J is TRBJ1-5; TRBD1 is a possible D gene (5 bases). This CDR3 region has 17 residues. V lost 2 bases and J 5 bases, leaving 19 bases between the germline ends. Germline V gene sequence: CDR1 MNHNY, CDR2 SVGAGI (reference sequence). The CDR3: CASSYLRMGGYDQPQHF. The CDR3 nucleotides are TGTGCCAGCAGTTACCTCCGGATGGGGGGGTACGATCAGCCCCAGCATTTT.

The chain links TRBV24-1 to TRBJ1-2; 10 bases are shared with TRBD1. CDR3 length: 15 amino acids. Germline V gene data show CDR1 as KGHDR and CDR2 as SFDVKD. The J segment lost 6 bases and the V segment lost 4 bases, leaving 7 bases of the junction unmatched. The CDR3 DNA follows: TGTGCCACCAGTGACCCGAGGGACAGGGGAAATGGCTACACCTTC. This sequence encodes CATSDPRDRGNGYTF.

In this sample, this clonotype turned up a few times. The chain joins TRBV6-6 to TRBJ1-1, with 8 bases identical to TRBD1. V lost 0 bases and J lost 12; bases outside the gene matches: 3. Germline V gene data show CDR1 as MNHNY and CDR2 as SVGAGI (reference sequence). The CDR3 runs 12 residues. CDR3 amino acids: CASSYSTGGTFF. The CDR3 DNA follows: TGTGCCAGCAGTTACTCTACAGGGGGAACTTTCTTT.